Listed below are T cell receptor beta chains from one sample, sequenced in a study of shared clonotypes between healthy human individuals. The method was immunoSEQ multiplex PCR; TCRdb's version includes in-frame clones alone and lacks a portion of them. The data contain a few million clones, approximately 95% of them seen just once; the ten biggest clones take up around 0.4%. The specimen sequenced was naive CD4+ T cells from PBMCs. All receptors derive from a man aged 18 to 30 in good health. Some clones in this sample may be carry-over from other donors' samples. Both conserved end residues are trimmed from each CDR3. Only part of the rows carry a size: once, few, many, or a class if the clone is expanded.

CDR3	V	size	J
ASSLAVYEQY	TRBV5-6	NA	TRBJ2-7
ASYGDTEAF	TRBV2	NA	TRBJ1-1
ATNWGGQGNQPQH	TRBV28	few	TRBJ1-5
ASSRQFSYEQY	TRBV28	NA	TRBJ2-7
ASSPSVLGGSYNEQF	TRBV7-3	NA	TRBJ2-1
ASSMHANQPQH	TRBV19	NA	TRBJ1-5
ASSPSSGRGAF	TRBV6-6	NA	TRBJ1-1
ASSRDRGNNQPQH	TRBV7-2	NA	TRBJ1-5
ASSLDRGWEEAF	TRBV5-1	NA	TRBJ1-1
ASSLAPPDTQY	TRBV7-2	NA	TRBJ2-3
ASHRTNNEQF	TRBV5-8	NA	TRBJ2-1
AWSVSGGRETQY	TRBV30	NA	TRBJ2-5
ASSSGTALHT	TRBV27	NA	TRBJ1-2
ASSVGTSGRLAGELF	TRBV9	NA	TRBJ2-2
ASIGNTEAF	TRBV6-5	few	TRBJ1-1
ATKRGPATGELF	TRBV6-1	NA	TRBJ2-2
AWSVSGFGTEAF	TRBV30	few	TRBJ1-1
ASSSRQGANYGYT	TRBV27	NA	TRBJ1-2
AWSVDRGGLY	TRBV30	NA	TRBJ2-7
ASSLIGPQATYEQY	TRBV28	NA	TRBJ2-7
ASSFSWGGTSYEQY	TRBV5-1	NA	TRBJ2-7
ATTPRGDRGAGNTIY	TRBV10-1	once	TRBJ1-3
ASSPSGFGTGELF	TRBV7-6	NA	TRBJ2-2
ASSPVPTGEQY	TRBV28	NA	TRBJ2-7
ASRPSGANVLT	TRBV5-4	NA	TRBJ2-6
ASSRELVGAF	TRBV25-1	NA	TRBJ1-1
ASRPGTSGSKY	TRBV7-2	NA	TRBJ2-7
ASSPVGTDSGNTIY	TRBV11-2	NA	TRBJ1-3
ATSPHWTAQETQY	TRBV15	NA	TRBJ2-5
ASRGKEGTQY	TRBV7-8	NA	TRBJ2-5
ASSHPQGTGKGLF	TRBV4-1	once	TRBJ1-4
ASSLGGPMGDTQY	TRBV5-4	NA	TRBJ2-3
ASSSVSRVAYEQY	TRBV4-2	NA	TRBJ2-7
SVENPTRVGTEAF	TRBV29-1	NA	TRBJ1-1
ASKGGLASDTQY	TRBV2	once	TRBJ2-3
ASSPPMQGAITDTQY	TRBV7-8	NA	TRBJ2-3
ASSGLGSGNYNEQF	TRBV7-3	NA	TRBJ2-1
ASRPPTGTAQF	TRBV11-2	once	TRBJ2-1
ASSLGTGRYGYT	TRBV7-2	NA	TRBJ1-2
ASSLALAGGGYGYT	TRBV7-9	few	TRBJ1-2
AISELGGTSSYNEQF	TRBV10-3	NA	TRBJ2-1
ASSEQGRTNYGYT	TRBV6-1	NA	TRBJ1-2
ASSVVGQGNYGYT	TRBV9	once	TRBJ1-2
ASSRSRLGTSGFYEQY	TRBV19	NA	TRBJ2-7
ASSLARISSYNEQF	TRBV7-9	NA	TRBJ2-1
ASSPRDFTYEQY	TRBV9	NA	TRBJ2-7
ASSVTQPGTSTDEQF	TRBV9	NA	TRBJ2-1
ASSYEASGYGYT	TRBV6-5	NA	TRBJ1-2
ASSYSRTSNQPQH	TRBV6-5	once	TRBJ1-5
ASSGGAAAYEQY	TRBV5-1	NA	TRBJ2-7
ASSYSMGLGSALH	TRBV6-5	NA	TRBJ1-6
ASSVGQGWETQY	TRBV25-1	NA	TRBJ2-5
AISEGAGQGYT	TRBV10-3	NA	TRBJ1-2
ASSPRGTGETQY	TRBV7-9	once	TRBJ2-5
AWSFRVVGTQY	TRBV30	NA	TRBJ2-5
ASSWDRGRHTGELF	TRBV2	NA	TRBJ2-2
ASSAGGYYGYT	TRBV9	NA	TRBJ1-2
ASSPRLAAYEQY	TRBV9	NA	TRBJ2-7
ASSLYPSGSHEQY	TRBV11-2	NA	TRBJ2-7
ASSPGQARRHGYT	TRBV7-6	NA	TRBJ1-2